The clone carrying this TCR beta chain was detected many times. Its specificity is unknown. This sample was taken from a study of human T cells and chemical hapten exposure. The overall study: How much TCR each sample yielded varied, mostly because pooled library volumes differed slightly.

This CDR3 contains 17 residues. The germline CDR1 and CDR2 sequences are SGHRS and YFSETQ. Trimming shortened V by 0 bases and J by 0 bases, and 15 bases separated the two germline ends. Time point noted: healthy volunteer bleed at 2 weeks. The template was total RNA from unfractionated whole blood. Library construction involved attaching unique molecular identifiers to individual cDNA molecules, which allowed quantitative, reproducible TCR counting. TCRdb itself ran the RACE reads through MiXCR, one entry per CDR3 protein. The profile shows tens of thousands of distinct CDR3 sequences, about 3.9% of them singletons. Whole-study findings and limits: The study found that DPC sensitization did not change TCRs above 1 in 1000 frequency.

The source of this sequence is a female donor in good health. Some clones in this sample may be carry-over from other donors' samples. The sample consisted of whole blood. V and J are TRBV5-1 and TRBJ1-2; D is uncertain. CDR3 in DNA: TGCGCCAGCAGCTTGGATCTCCCAGGCCTCGCTAACTATGGCTACACCTTC. Encoded protein: CASSLDLPGLANYGYTF.